The 8 T cell receptor beta chains below all came from one sample that was sequenced in a study of cytomegalovirus exposure and HLA in healthy donors. Primers included in the PCR were 60 Vbeta and 13 Jbeta primers. Some clones are missing from TCRdb's copy, which holds only in-frame ones; the method was immunoSEQ multiplex PCR. The table includes about 190,000 clones, 85% to 90% detected once. The sequenced sample was PBMCs. The receptor source for this set is a woman between 18 and 29 years old in good health and CMV-seronegative.

The rearrangement uses TRBV5-8 and TRBJ2-7; D is ambiguous. V lost 10 bases and J lost 4, with 3 bases in between. The CDR3 loop spans 8 amino acids. CDR1 SGHTS and CDR2 YDEGEE come from the germline V gene. CDR3 residues: CASYEQYF. The CDR3 nucleotides read TGTGCCTCATACGAGCAGTACTTC. The entire variable domain, with the rest obtained from reference TRBV5-8 and TRBJ2-7, is as follows: EAGVTQSPTHLIKTRGQQATLRCSPISGHTSVYWYQQALGLGLQFLLWYDEGEERNRGNFPPRFSGRQFPNYSSELNVNALELEDSALYLCASYEQYFGPGTRLTVT.

V is TRBV29-1 and J is TRBJ1-2; 9 bases are shared with TRBD1. J was trimmed by 4 bases and V by 7 bases; bases with no gene match: 10. The CDR3 is 14 amino acids. Germline CDR1 reads SQVTM; CDR2 reads ANQGSEA. The CDR3 loop is CSATGDRAGYGYTF. DNA of the CDR3: TGCAGCGCTACGGGGGACAGGGCTGGCTATGGCTACACCTTC.

The rearrangement joins TRBV7-8 to TRBJ2-7; 7 bases are a match to TRBD2. Germline trimming cut 1 base from V and 2 bases from J; bases unmatched to any gene: 5. Germline V gene sequence: CDR1 SGHVS, CDR2 FQNEAQ. CDR3 length: 15 amino acids. CDR3 residues: CASSLGGGGPYEQYF. The CDR3 DNA is TGTGCCAGCAGCTTAGGGGGGGGAGGGCCCTACGAGCAGTACTTC.

The chain combines TRBV27 with TRBJ2-7; TRBD2 aligns across 7 bases. The CDR3 has 12 amino acids. The J segment lost 4 bases and the V segment lost 8 bases, leaving 5 bases of the junction unmatched. Germline lookup yields CDR1 MNHEY and CDR2 SMNVEV (reference sequence). CDR3 sequence: CASGTTAYEQYF. The CDR3 region has the DNA TGTGCCAGCGGGACTACAGCGTACGAGCAGTACTTC.

This chain uses TRBV6-5 with TRBJ2-2; 10 nucleotides align to TRBD1. V was clipped by 4 bases and J by 1 base; unmatched bases: 0. There are 15 residues in the CDR3. CDR1 MNHEY and CDR2 SVGAGI come from the germline V gene. CDR3: CASSWDRGNTGELFF. CDR3 sequence (DNA): TGTGCCAGCAGTTGGGACAGGGGGAACACCGGGGAGCTGTTTTTT.

CDR3 nucleotide sequence: TGTGCCAGCAGCTTATACAGCACCGGGGAGCTGTTTTTT. This codes for CASSLYSTGELFF. The J gene is TRBJ2-2, the V gene TRBV7-2, with unresolved D. CDR1 is SGHTA and CDR2 is FQGNSA in the germline V gene. V was shortened by 2 bases and J by 4 bases, with 5 bases between the two germline ends. This CDR3 comprises 13 residues.

This sequence joins TRBV11-3 and TRBJ2-3; no definite D call. Looked up from germline, CDR1 is SGHNT and CDR2 is YENEEA. V lost 6 bases to trimming and J lost 2 bases, with 6 bases between them. The CDR3 sequence is 12 residues long. CDR3: CASSFNTDTQYF. CDR3 in DNA: TGTGCCAGCAGTTTTAACACAGATACGCAGTATTTT.

The CDR3 region is CASSADPRGGASTDTQYF. The CDR3, as DNA: TGTGCCAGCAGTGCAGACCCACGCGGCGGGGCTAGCACAGATACGCAGTATTTT. J is TRBJ2-3 and V is TRBV2; a possible D gene is TRBD2 (6 bases). The CDR3 loop spans 18 amino acids. V was trimmed by 4 bases and J by 0 bases, leaving 20 bases between them. Germline V gene sequence: CDR1 SNHLY, CDR2 FYNNEI.